These 10 T cell receptor beta chains share one sample of origin, sequenced in a study of T-cell memory formation after mild COVID-19. MiXCR, run by TCRdb on the 5' RACE reads, gives a single entry per CDR3 protein. The table has about 320,000 distinct CDR3 sequences, about 13% seen once; the top ten hold 21%. Sequences were obtained from PBMCs or a T cell subset sorted from them (not recorded which). The receptors here all came from a man between 18 and 35 years old who had mild COVID-19 (a few samples of this study predate the infection). Cell type and time point are not known.

The V call is TRBV7-9, the J call TRBJ1-1; D gene unclear. Trimming removed 7 bases at V and 0 bases at J, with 12 bases between. Germline V gives CDR1 SEHNR, CDR2 FQNEAQ (reference sequence). The CDR3 runs 14 residues. The CDR3 region has the DNA TGTGCCAGCACCCCTTTTCTGTTGAACACTGAAGCTTTCTTT. Translation: CASTPFLLNTEAFF.

This clonotype was picked up many times. V and J are TRBV29-1 and TRBJ1-1, with D possibly matching TRBD1 (5 bases). From germline, CDR1 is SQVTM and CDR2 ANQGSEA. The length of the CDR3 is 12 residues. V was shortened by 4 bases and J by 4 bases, with 10 bases between the two germline ends. CDR3: CSVVWGGTEAFF. CDR3 sequence (DNA): TGCAGCGTTGTTTGGGGGGGCACTGAAGCTTTCTTT.

The rearrangement uses TRBV2 and TRBJ1-1, with unresolved D. V was shortened by 6 bases and J by 3 bases, with 11 bases between the two germline ends. Looked up from germline, CDR1 is SNHLY and CDR2 is FYNNEI. The CDR3 has 13 amino acids. This CDR3 is CASRREADTEAFF. CDR3 sequence (DNA): TGTGCCAGCAGGAGAGAGGCGGACACTGAAGCTTTCTTT.

V and J are TRBV4-3 and TRBJ2-4; 8 positions agree with TRBD1. The CDR3 runs to 16 residues. The germline V gene encodes CDR1 LGHNA and CDR2 YSLEER. With V trimmed by 0 bases and J by 7 bases, 8 bases remained unmatched. CDR3 residues: CASSQERTGIMNIQYF. The CDR3 DNA follows: TGCGCCAGCAGCCAAGAGAGGACAGGGATTATGAACATTCAGTACTTC.

The chain couples TRBV20-1 to TRBJ2-1; TRBD2 matches at 10 bases. Germline CDR1 is DFQATT and CDR2 is SNEGSKA (reference sequence). This CDR3 has 14 residues. V lost 3 bases to trimming and J lost 8 bases; unmatched junction nucleotides: 7. DNA for the CDR3: TGCAGTGCTAGCCCCAGCGGGGGGGCGGATGAGCAGTTCTTC. Protein product: CSASPSGGADEQFF.

This clonotype came up a few times. The V gene is TRBV3-1, the J gene TRBJ2-7; 8 bases line up with TRBD1. Germline V gene lookup returns CDR1 LGHDT and CDR2 YNNKEL (reference sequence). J lost 9 bases, V lost 3 bases, and 16 bases had no gene match. The CDR3 extends over 16 amino acids. CDR3 region: CASSQDPGTGYMAQYF. In nucleotides, the CDR3 is TGTGCCAGCAGCCAGGACCCCGGGACAGGCTATATGGCGCAGTACTTC.

V usage is TRBV28 and J usage is TRBJ2-6, with D maybe TRBD2 (6 bases). Looked up from germline, CDR1 is MDHEN and CDR2 is SYDVKM. The CDR3 is 18 residues long. Trimming stripped 6 bases from V and 0 bases from J, with 18 bases between. CDR3 nucleotides: TGTGCCAGCAGGCTCTACTCGGGACTCAGCTCTGGGGCCAACGTCCTGACTTTC. Encoded protein: CASRLYSGLSSGANVLTF.

This clonotype was observed a handful of times. The chain carries TRBV12-3 or TRBV12-4 and TRBJ1-4; D not resolved. Between the trimmed V and J ends, which lost 1 base and 7 bases, there was a span of 10 bases. The CDR3 has 14 residues. Written as DNA, the CDR3 is TGTGCCAGCAGTTTAGGAGGAGGAGGTGAAAAACTGTTTTTT. Its protein product is CASSLGGGGEKLFF.

This clonotype was recorded a few times. The J gene is TRBJ2-2, the V gene TRBV7-9; TRBD1 might be the D (5 bases). The germline CDR1 and CDR2 sequences are SEHNR and FQNEAQ (reference sequence). Trimming shortened V by 6 bases and J by 7 bases, and 9 bases separated the two germline ends. The CDR3 runs to 12 residues. CDR3 in DNA: TGTGCCAGCAGTTACCAGGGCGGGGAGCTGTTTTTT. This gives the protein CASSYQGGELFF.

Ten or more counts support this clonotype. The chain is built from TRBV20-1 and TRBJ2-3; 9 bases are shared with TRBD2. There are 15 residues in the CDR3. With 5 bases clipped from V and 3 bases from J, the junction kept 9 bases outside the gene matches. Per the germline V gene, CDR1 is DFQATT and CDR2 is SNEGSKA (reference sequence). CDR3 DNA sequence: TGCAGTGCTTGGAGCGGGGGGAGCTTAACAGATACGCAGTATTTT. Its protein is CSAWSGGSLTDTQYF.